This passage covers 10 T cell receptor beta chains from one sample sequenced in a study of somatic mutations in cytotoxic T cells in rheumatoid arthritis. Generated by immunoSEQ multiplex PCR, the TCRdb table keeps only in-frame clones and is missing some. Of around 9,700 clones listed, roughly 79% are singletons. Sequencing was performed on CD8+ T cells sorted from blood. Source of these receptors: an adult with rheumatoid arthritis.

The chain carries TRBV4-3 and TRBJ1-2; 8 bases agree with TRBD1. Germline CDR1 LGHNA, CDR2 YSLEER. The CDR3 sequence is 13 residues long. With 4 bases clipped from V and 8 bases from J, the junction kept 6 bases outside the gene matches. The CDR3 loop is CASSPRTGFGYTF. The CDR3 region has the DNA TGCGCCAGCAGCCCGCGGACAGGGTTCGGCTACACCTTC.

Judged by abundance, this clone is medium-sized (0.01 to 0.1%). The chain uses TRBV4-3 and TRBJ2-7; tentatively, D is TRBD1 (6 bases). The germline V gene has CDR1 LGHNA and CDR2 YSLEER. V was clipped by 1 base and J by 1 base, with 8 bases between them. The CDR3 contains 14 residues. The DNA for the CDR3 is TGCGCCAGCAGCCAAGGCAGGGGATCCTACGAGCAGTACTTC. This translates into CASSQGRGSYEQYF.

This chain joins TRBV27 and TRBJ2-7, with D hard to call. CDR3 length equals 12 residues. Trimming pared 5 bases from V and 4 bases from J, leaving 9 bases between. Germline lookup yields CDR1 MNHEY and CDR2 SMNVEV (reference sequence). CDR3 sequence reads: CASSPHKYEQYF. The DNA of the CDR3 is TGTGCCAGCAGTCCACACAAATACGAGCAGTACTTC.

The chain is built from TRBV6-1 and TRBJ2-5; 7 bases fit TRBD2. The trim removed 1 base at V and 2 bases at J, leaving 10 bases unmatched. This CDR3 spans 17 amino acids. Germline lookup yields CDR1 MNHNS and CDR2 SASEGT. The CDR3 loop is CASSEGMIAGPQETQYF. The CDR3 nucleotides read TGTGCCAGCAGTGAAGGTATGATAGCGGGTCCTCAAGAGACCCAGTACTTC.

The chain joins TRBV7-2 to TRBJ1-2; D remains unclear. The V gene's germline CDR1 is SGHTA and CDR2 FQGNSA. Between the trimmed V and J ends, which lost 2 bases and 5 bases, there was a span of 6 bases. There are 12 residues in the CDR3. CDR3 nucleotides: TGTGCCAGCAGCTTACAGAGATATGGCTACACCTTC. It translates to CASSLQRYGYTF.

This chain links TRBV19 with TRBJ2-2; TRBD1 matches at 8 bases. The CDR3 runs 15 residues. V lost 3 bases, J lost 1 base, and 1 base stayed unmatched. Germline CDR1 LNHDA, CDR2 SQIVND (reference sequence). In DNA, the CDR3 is TGTGCCAGTAGTATCGACAGGGGGAACACCGGGGAGCTGTTTTTT. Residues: CASSIDRGNTGELFF.

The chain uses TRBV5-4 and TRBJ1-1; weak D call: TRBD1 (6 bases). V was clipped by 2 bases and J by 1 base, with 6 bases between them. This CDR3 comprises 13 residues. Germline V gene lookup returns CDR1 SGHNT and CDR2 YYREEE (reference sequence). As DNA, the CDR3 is TGTGCCAGCAGCTTAGGGGGGAACACTGAAGCTTTCTTT. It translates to CASSLGGNTEAFF.

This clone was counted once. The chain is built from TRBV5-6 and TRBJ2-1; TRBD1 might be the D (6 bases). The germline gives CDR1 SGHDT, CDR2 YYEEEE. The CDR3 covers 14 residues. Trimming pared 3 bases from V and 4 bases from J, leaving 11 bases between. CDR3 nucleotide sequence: TGTGCCAGCAGCTCTTGGACAGCATACAATGAGCAGTTCTTC. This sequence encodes CASSSWTAYNEQFF.

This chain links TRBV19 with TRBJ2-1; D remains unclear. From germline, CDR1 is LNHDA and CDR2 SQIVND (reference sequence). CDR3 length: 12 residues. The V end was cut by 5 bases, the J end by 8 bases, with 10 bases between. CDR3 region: CASSEVTYEQFF. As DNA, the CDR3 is TGTGCCAGTAGTGAGGTGACGTATGAGCAGTTCTTC.

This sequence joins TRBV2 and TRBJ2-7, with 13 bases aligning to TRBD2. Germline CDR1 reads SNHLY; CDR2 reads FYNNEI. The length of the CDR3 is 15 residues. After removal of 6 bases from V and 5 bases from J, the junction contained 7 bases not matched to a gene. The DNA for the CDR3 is TGTGCCAGCAGGTCCGGGACTAGCGGGATACACGAGCAGTACTTC. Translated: CASRSGTSGIHEQYF.